What follows describes a single T cell receptor (beta chain). This sample is drawn from a study of PD-L1 blockade in urothelial cancer. Whole-study context: Patients commenced atezolizumab in about 2014, and it was given at 1,200 mg intravenously every 3 weeks. Blood analyses occurred 3 weeks (second dose) and 6 weeks post treatment start. Reported median T cell count for blood samples was around 140,000.

The sample's time point: pretreatment peripheral blood. Locally advanced or metastatic urothelial carcinoma affected all patients. Data came from immunoSEQ multiplex PCR; TCRdb stores just in-frame clones and leaves some out. This sample has around 82,000 clones, with around 84% found just once. The source material was PBMCs, sampled around atezolizumab (anti-PD-L1) treatment. This clonotype was sampled from a man between 60 and 75 years old with urothelial cancer.

CDR3 protein: CASSYSYKTNQPQHF. In DNA form, the CDR3 reads TGTGCCAGCAGTTACTCCTACAAGACTAATCAGCCCCAGCATTTT. J is TRBJ1-5 and V is TRBV6-6; D is uncertain. Germline values: CDR1 MNHNY, CDR2 SVGAGI (reference sequence). V was clipped by 0 bases and J by 4 bases, with 10 bases between them. The CDR3 is made up of 15 amino acids.